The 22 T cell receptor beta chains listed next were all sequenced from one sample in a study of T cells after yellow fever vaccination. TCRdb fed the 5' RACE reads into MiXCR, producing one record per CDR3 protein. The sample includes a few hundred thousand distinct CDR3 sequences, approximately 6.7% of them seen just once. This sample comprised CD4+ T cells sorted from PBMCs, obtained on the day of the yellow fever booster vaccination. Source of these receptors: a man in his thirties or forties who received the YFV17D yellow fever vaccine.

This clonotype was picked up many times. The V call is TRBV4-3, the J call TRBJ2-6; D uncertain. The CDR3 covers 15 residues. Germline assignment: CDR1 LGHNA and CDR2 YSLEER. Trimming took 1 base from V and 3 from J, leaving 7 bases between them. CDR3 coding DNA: TGCGCCAGCAGCCAAGGAGTTGGTGGGGCCAACGTCCTGACTTTC. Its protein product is CASSQGVGGANVLTF.

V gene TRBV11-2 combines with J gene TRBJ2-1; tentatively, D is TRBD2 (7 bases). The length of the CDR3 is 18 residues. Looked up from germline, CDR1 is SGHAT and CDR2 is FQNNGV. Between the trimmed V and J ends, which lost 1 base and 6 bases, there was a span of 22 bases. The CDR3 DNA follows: TGTGCCAGCAGCTTAGTATTTTTGGGGGCTAGCGGCTCCAATGAGCAGTTCTTC. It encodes CASSLVFLGASGSNEQFF.

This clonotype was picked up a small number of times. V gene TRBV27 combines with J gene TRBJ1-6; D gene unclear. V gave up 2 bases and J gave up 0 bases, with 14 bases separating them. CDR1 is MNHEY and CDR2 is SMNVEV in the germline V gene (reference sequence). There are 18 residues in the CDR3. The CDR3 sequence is CASSLNIGSSSYNSPLHF. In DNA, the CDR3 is TGTGCCAGCAGTTTAAATATCGGGTCGAGCTCCTATAATTCACCCCTCCACTTT.

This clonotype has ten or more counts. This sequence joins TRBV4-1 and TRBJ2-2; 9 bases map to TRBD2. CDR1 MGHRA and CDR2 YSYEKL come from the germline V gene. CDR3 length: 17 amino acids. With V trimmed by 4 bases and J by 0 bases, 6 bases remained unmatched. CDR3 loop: CASSRPGGRANTGELFF. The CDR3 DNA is TGCGCCAGCAGCCGACCTGGCGGGAGGGCGAACACCGGGGAGCTGTTTTTT.

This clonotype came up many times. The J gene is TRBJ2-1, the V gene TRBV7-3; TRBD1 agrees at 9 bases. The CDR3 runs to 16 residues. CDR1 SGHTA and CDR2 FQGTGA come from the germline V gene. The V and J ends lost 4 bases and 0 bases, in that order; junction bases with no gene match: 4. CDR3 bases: TGTGCCAGCAGCTCCGGGACAGGGAGCTCCTACAATGAGCAGTTCTTC. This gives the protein CASSSGTGSSYNEQFF.

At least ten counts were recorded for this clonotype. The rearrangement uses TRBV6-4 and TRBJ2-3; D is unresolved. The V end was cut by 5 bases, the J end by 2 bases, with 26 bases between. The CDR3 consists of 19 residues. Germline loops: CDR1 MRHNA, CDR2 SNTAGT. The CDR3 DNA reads TGTGCCAGCAGTCCCGCCGGAACTACACTTTCAAGCACCACAGATACGCAGTATTTT. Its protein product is CASSPAGTTLSSTTDTQYF.

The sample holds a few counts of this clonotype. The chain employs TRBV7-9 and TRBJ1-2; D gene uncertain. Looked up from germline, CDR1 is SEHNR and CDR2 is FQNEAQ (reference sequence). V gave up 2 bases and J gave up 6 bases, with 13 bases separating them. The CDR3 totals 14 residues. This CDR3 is CASSLTGNANGYTF. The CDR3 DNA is TGTGCCAGCAGCTTAACGGGGAATGCTAATGGCTACACCTTC.

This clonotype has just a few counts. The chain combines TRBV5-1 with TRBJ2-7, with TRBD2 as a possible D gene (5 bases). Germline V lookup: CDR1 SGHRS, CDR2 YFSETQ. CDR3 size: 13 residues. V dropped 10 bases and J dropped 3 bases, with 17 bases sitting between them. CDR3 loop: CARGRVSSYEQYF. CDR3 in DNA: TGCGCCCGCGGGCGGGTCAGCAGCTACGAGCAGTACTTC. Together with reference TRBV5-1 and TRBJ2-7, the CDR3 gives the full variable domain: KAGVTQTPRYLIKTRGQQVTLSCSPISGHRSVSWYQQTPGQGLQFLFEYFSETQRNKGNFPGRFSGRQFSNSRSEMNVSTLELGDSALYLCARGRVSSYEQYFGPGTRLTVT.

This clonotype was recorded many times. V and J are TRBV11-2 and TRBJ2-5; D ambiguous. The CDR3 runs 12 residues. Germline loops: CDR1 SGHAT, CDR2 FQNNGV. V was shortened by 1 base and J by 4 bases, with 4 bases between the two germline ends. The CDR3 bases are TGTGCCAGCAGCTTAGTCGCAGAGACCCAGTACTTC. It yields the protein CASSLVAETQYF.

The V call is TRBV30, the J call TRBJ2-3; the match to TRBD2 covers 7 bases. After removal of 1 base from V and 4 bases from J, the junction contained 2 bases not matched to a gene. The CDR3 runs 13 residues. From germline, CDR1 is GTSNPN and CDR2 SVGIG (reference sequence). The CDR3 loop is CAWSGLAADTQYF. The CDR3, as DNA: TGTGCCTGGAGTGGACTAGCCGCAGATACGCAGTATTTT.

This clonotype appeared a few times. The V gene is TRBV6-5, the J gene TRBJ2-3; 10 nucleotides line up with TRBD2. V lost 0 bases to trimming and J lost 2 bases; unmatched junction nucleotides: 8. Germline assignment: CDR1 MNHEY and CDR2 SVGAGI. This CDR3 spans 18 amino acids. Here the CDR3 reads CASSYSSSGSPHTDTQYF. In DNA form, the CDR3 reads TGTGCCAGCAGTTACTCTTCTAGCGGGAGTCCCCACACAGATACGCAGTATTTT.

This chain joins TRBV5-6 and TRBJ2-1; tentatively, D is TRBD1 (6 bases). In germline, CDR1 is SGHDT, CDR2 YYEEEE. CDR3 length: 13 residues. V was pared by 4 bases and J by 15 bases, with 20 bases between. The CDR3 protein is CASSAGTYCLGFF. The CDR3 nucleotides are TGTGCCAGCAGCGCCGGGACATACTGCTTAGGGTTCTTC.

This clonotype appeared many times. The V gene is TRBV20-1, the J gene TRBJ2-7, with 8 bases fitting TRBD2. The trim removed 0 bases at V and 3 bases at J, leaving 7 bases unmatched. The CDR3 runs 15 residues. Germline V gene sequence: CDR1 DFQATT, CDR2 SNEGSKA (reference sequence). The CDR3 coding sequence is TGCAGTGCTAGAGAGATTATGACTAGCGACTACGAGCAGTACTTC. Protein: CSAREIMTSDYEQYF.

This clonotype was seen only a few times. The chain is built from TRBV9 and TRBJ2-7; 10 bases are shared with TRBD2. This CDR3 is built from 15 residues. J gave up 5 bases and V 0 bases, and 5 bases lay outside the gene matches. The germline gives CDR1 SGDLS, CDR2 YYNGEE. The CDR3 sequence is CASSVGGLARNEQYF. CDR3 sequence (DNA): TGTGCCAGCAGCGTAGGGGGACTAGCGAGGAACGAGCAGTACTTC. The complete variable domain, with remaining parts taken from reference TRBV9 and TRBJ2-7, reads DSGVTQTPKHLITATGQRVTLRCSPRSGDLSVYWYQQSLDQGLQFLIQYYNGEERAKGNILERFSAQQFPDLHSELNLSSLELGDSALYFCASSVGGLARNEQYFGPGTRLTVT.

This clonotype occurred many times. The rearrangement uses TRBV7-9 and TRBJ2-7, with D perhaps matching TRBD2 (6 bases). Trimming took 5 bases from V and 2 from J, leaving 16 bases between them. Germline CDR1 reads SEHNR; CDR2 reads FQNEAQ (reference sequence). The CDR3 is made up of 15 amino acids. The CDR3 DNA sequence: TGTGCCAGCAGCAAAGGGGAAGTAGCGGCCTACGAGCAGTACTTC. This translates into CASSKGEVAAYEQYF.

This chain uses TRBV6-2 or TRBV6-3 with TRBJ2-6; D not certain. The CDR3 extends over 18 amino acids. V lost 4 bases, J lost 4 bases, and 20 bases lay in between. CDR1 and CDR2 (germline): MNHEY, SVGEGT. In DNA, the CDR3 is TGTGCCAGCAGTTTACGCTTCAGCCCAGTACTCGGGGCCAACGTCCTGACTTTC. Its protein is CASSLRFSPVLGANVLTF.

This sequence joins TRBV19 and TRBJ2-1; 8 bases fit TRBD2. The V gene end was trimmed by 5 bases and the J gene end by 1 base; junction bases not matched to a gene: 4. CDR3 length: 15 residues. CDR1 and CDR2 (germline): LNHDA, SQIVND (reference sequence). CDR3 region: CASSVPSGSYNEQFF. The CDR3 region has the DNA TGTGCCAGTAGTGTCCCTAGCGGGTCCTACAATGAGCAGTTCTTC. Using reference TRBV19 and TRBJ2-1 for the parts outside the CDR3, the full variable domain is DGGITQSPKYLFRKEGQNVTLSCEQNLNHDAMYWYRQDPGQGLRLIYYSQIVNDFQKGDIAEGYSVSREKKESFPLTVTSAQKNPTAFYLCASSVPSGSYNEQFFGPGTRLTVL.

The CDR3 sequence is CASSPDGISEQFF. CDR3 DNA sequence: TGTGCCAGCAGCCCTGACGGAATAAGTGAGCAGTTCTTC. The chain links TRBV3-1 to TRBJ2-1; D is uncertain. The germline V and J ends were trimmed by 4 bases and 9 bases, with 13 bases remaining between them. CDR3 length equals 13 residues. Germline-derived CDR1 and CDR2 are LGHDT and YNNKEL (reference sequence).

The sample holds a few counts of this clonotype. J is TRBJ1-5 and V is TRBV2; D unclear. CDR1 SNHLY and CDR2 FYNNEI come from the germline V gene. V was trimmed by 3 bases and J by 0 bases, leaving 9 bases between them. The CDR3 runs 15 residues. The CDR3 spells CASSDGRNSNQPQHF. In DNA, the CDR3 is TGTGCCAGCAGTGACGGCAGGAATAGCAATCAGCCCCAGCATTTT.

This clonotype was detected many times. The CDR3 DNA is TGCGCCAGCAGCTTGGCAGGGGGACAAGATACGCAGTATTTT. It translates to CASSLAGGQDTQYF. J is TRBJ2-3 and V is TRBV5-1, with 7 bases matching TRBD1. The CDR3 length is 14 residues. V was pared by 0 bases and J by 5 bases, with 3 bases of the junction left unmatched. Per germline, CDR1 SGHRS and CDR2 YFSETQ.

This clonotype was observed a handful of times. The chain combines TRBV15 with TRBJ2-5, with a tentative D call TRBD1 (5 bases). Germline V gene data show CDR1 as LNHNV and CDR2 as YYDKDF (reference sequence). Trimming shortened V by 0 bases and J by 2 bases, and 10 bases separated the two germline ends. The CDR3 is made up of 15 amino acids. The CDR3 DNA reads TGTGCCACCAGCAGAGATCCCAACAGGCAAGAGACCCAGTACTTC. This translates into CATSRDPNRQETQYF.

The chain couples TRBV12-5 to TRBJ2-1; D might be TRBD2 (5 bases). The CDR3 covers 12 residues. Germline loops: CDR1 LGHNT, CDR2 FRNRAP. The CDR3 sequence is CVSGLAGKQPFF. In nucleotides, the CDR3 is TGTGTCAGTGGTTTGGCCGGGAAACAGCCGTTCTTC.